The 2 T cell receptor beta chains reported below all come from one sample, sequenced in a study of early T cells in non-severe SARS-CoV-2 infection. MiXCR was run by TCRdb on the 5' RACE reads, yielding one entry per CDR3 protein. Seen here are 45,000 to 75,000 distinct CDR3 sequences, roughly 12% observed once, and the top ten hold around 4.5%. The sequenced sample was whole blood. These receptors were taken from an adult who was a healthcare worker with PCR-confirmed SARS-CoV-2 infection or an uninfected control (not recorded which).

This clonotype came up a few times. The chain has TRBV27 and TRBJ2-7, with no clear D. This CDR3 region has 14 residues. V gave up 5 bases and J gave up 0 bases, with 11 bases separating them. From germline, CDR1 is MNHEY and CDR2 SMNVEV (reference sequence). The CDR3 spells CASSPTRSSYEQYF. Written as DNA, the CDR3 is TGTGCCAGCAGTCCTACTCGGAGCTCCTACGAGCAGTACTTC.

J is TRBJ1-1 and V is TRBV5-1, with 8 bases fitting TRBD1. This CDR3 region has 18 residues. The germline V gene encodes CDR1 SGHRS and CDR2 YFSETQ. The ends lost 0 bases at V and 2 bases at J; junction bases unmatched: 12. CDR3 in amino acids: CASSLAATGATINTEAFF. The CDR3 DNA sequence: TGCGCCAGCAGCTTGGCCGCGACAGGGGCGACCATCAACACTGAAGCTTTCTTT.